The subject of this entry is one TCR beta chain. The antigen is undetermined. CD45RO-CCR7+CD27+CD95- cells counted as naive CD8+ T cells. 5' RACE with UMI labels generated the TRB cDNA libraries. TCRdb reworked the 5' RACE reads into one entry per CDR3 protein, no DNA. Recorded for this sample: over 80,000 distinct CDR3 sequences. This CDR3 comprises 15 residues. This record belongs to a study of CXCR3-negative and CXCR3-positive naive CD8 T cells. Across the whole study: Summed over all libraries, TRB reads came to around 130 million, with about 1.5 +/- 0.3 million per library. Broader study findings: Naive CXCR3-positive and CXCR3-negative cells shared similar TRBV-TRBJ usage, unlike memory cells. Cryopreservation partially decreased CXCR3 expression, and most assays used fresh PBMCs.

The sequence derives from a human donor in good health. Some clones in this sample may be carry-over from other donors' samples. This rearrangement joins TRBV12-3 or TRBV12-4 to TRBJ2-7; TCRdb calls TRBD1, which cannot be checked without DNA. Material: naive CXCR3- CD8+ T cells from blood. Subset noted: CD45RO-CCR7+CD27+CD95- naive CD8+ T cells lacking CXCR3 (TNR3-). CDR3: CASSFPGGGSYEQYF.